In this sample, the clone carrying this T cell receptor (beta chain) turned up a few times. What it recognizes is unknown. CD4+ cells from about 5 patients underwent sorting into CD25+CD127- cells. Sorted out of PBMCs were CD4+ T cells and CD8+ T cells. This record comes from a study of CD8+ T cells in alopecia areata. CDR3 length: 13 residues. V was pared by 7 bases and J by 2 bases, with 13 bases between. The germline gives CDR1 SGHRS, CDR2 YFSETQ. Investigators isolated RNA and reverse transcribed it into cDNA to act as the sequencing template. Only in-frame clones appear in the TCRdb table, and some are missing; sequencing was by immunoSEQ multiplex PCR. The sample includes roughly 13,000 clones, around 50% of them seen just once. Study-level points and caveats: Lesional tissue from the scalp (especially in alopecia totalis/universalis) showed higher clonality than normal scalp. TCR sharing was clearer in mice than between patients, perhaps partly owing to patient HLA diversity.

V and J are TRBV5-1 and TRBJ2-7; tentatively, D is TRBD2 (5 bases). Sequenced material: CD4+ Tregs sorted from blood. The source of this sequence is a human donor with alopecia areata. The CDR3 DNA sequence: TGCGCCAGCTCAGAGACTATAACCTACGAGCAGTACTTC. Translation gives CASSETITYEQYF.